Presented here are 23 T cell receptor beta chains from one specimen sequenced in a study of blood T cell repertoires in COVID-19. Profiled with immunoSEQ multiplex PCR; TCRdb holds only in-frame clones, not every one. The sample holds around 140,000 clones, roughly 85% seen once. The source material was PBMCs or T cells enriched from blood (not recorded which). All receptors derive from a woman aged 50 to 60 who had recovered from COVID-19.

V is TRBV7-6 and J is TRBJ2-2; weak D call: TRBD2 (5 bases). V shed 4 bases and J shed 6 bases, with 18 bases lying between them. Germline V gives CDR1 SGHVS, CDR2 FNYEAQ. The CDR3 runs to 16 residues. The CDR3 reads CASSSKSLGLSGELFF. The DNA for the CDR3 is TGTGCCAGCAGCTCGAAGTCTTTAGGACTTTCCGGGGAGCTGTTTTTT.

This CDR3 is CASSFTGGGFLGTEAFF. DNA of the CDR3: TGTGCCAGCAGTTTTACAGGGGGCGGGTTCCTGGGCACTGAAGCTTTCTTT. V is TRBV28 and J is TRBJ1-1; 9 bases line up with TRBD1. This CDR3 is built from 17 residues. V shed 3 bases, J shed 4 bases, and the junction held 12 bases outside the gene matches. Per germline, CDR1 MDHEN and CDR2 SYDVKM.

V and J are TRBV11-1 and TRBJ2-2; D not resolved. The germline CDR1 and CDR2 sequences are SGHAT and FQDESV (reference sequence). Trimming stripped 1 base from V and 4 bases from J, with 7 bases between. The CDR3 totals 14 residues. Here the CDR3 DNA reads TGTGCCAGCAGCTTAGGCCAGTTCACCGGGGAGCTGTTTTTT. Protein: CASSLGQFTGELFF.

This chain joins TRBV6-2 or TRBV6-3 and TRBJ2-3, with no clear D. The V gene lost 2 bases and the J gene lost 1 base, with 7 bases spanning the gap. The CDR3 covers 14 residues. Germline V gives CDR1 MNHEY, CDR2 SVGEGT. CDR3: CASSYLPRTDTQYF. The CDR3, as DNA: TGTGCCAGCAGTTACCTTCCCCGCACAGATACGCAGTATTTT.

The chain recombines TRBV2 with TRBJ2-2; possible D gene TRBD1, 6 bases. The CDR3 totals 15 residues. Trimming pared 6 bases from V and 0 bases from J, leaving 11 bases between. Germline CDR1 is SNHLY and CDR2 is FYNNEI. The CDR3 DNA follows: TGTGCCAGCAGCCTACAGGGCCCGAACACCGGGGAGCTGTTTTTT. This translates into CASSLQGPNTGELFF.

This chain links TRBV30 with TRBJ1-3; D is possibly TRBD1 (5 bases). Trimming took off 0 bases at V and 4 bases at J, with 10 bases between the two ends. Germline V CDR1 and CDR2: GTSNPN, SVGIG (reference sequence). CDR3 size: 14 residues. CDR3 region: CAWSVGRVGNTIYF. DNA for the CDR3: TGTGCCTGGAGTGTAGGCAGGGTCGGAAACACCATATATTTT.

The chain has TRBV18 and TRBJ1-5; a weak D match, TRBD1 (5 bases). Trimming removed 3 bases from V and 7 bases from J, with 16 bases in between. The length of the CDR3 is 15 residues. The germline V gene has CDR1 KGHSH and CDR2 LQKENI. The chain's CDR3 is CASSPESGSRQPQHF. In nucleotides, the CDR3 is TGTGCCAGCTCACCCGAGTCAGGGTCGCGGCAGCCCCAGCATTTT.

This chain links TRBV6-6 with TRBJ1-1, with D tentatively TRBD1 (6 bases). V was pared by 6 bases and J by 4 bases, with 18 bases between. The CDR3 is made up of 15 amino acids. Germline V gives CDR1 MNHNY, CDR2 SVGAGI (reference sequence). CDR3 residues: CASSRRQDVFTEAFF. CDR3 DNA: TGTGCCAGCAGCCGCCGACAGGATGTGTTCACTGAAGCTTTCTTT.

V and J are TRBV6-6 and TRBJ1-1; 8 bases are shared with TRBD1. The germline gives CDR1 MNHNY, CDR2 SVGAGI (reference sequence). This CDR3 is built from 15 residues. J lost 0 bases, V lost 4 bases, and 4 bases had no gene match. CDR3 sequence reads: CASSSQGQVNTEAFF. DNA of the CDR3: TGTGCCAGCAGTTCCCAGGGACAGGTGAACACTGAAGCTTTCTTT.

The CDR3 region is CAWSTELTEAFF. The CDR3 DNA is TGTGCCTGGAGTACAGAGCTTACTGAAGCTTTCTTT. The chain joins TRBV30 to TRBJ1-1, with unresolved D. Per germline, CDR1 GTSNPN and CDR2 SVGIG (reference sequence). V was shortened by 2 bases and J by 5 bases, with 9 bases between the two germline ends. CDR3 length: 12 amino acids.

This clone was detected a few times. The chain combines TRBV11-2 with TRBJ2-7; 9 nucleotides agree with TRBD1. V lost 3 bases to trimming and J lost 4 bases; unmatched junction nucleotides: 4. CDR3 length equals 14 residues. CDR1 and CDR2 (germline): SGHAT, FQNNGV. The CDR3 DNA reads as TGTGCCAGCAGCTTTGGACAGGGGCTTTACGAGCAGTACTTC. Translation: CASSFGQGLYEQYF.

The rearrangement uses TRBV7-6 and TRBJ1-5, with 8 bases fitting TRBD1. There are 15 residues in the CDR3. Germline CDR1 is SGHVS and CDR2 is FNYEAQ. With 4 bases clipped from V and 4 bases from J, the junction kept 6 bases outside the gene matches. CDR3 coding DNA: TGTGCCAGCAGCTCAGGACAGGGACGAAATCAGCCCCAGCATTTT. This gives the protein CASSSGQGRNQPQHF.

The chain employs TRBV4-1 and TRBJ1-2, with D maybe TRBD1 (6 bases). Germline V gene lookup returns CDR1 MGHRA and CDR2 YSYEKL. Deletions cut 4 bases from V and 6 bases from J, with 18 bases between. This CDR3 is built from 15 residues. CDR3 sequence (DNA): TGCGCCAGCAGCCGGGCCCTCAGGGGTGGCAATGGCTACACCTTC. This sequence encodes CASSRALRGGNGYTF.

The chain couples TRBV10-3 to TRBJ2-1, with 11 bases aligning to TRBD2. The CDR3 sequence is 15 residues long. With 2 bases clipped from V and 12 bases from J, the junction kept 9 bases outside the gene matches. CDR1 is ENHRY and CDR2 is SYGVKD in the germline V gene. The CDR3 DNA is TGTGCCATCAGTGAGGAGGGACTAGCGGAGGGGGGGCAGTTCTTC. As protein: CAISEEGLAEGGQFF.

The CDR3: CASSVGPGITDTQYF. For the CDR3, the DNA is TGTGCCAGCAGCGTAGGCCCGGGGATCACAGATACGCAGTATTTT. The chain carries TRBV9 and TRBJ2-3; tentatively, D is TRBD2 (5 bases). The CDR3 length is 15 residues. Germline V gives CDR1 SGDLS, CDR2 YYNGEE. Deletions cut 0 bases from V and 2 bases from J, with 10 bases between. The full variable domain, rest sourced from reference TRBV9 and TRBJ2-3, is DSGVTQTPKHLITATGQRVTLRCSPRSGDLSVYWYQQSLDQGLQFLIQYYNGEERAKGNILERFSAQQFPDLHSELNLSSLELGDSALYFCASSVGPGITDTQYFGPGTRLTVL.

The CDR3 loop reads CASSLIGTGGEKLFF. The CDR3 DNA sequence: TGTGCCAGCAGCTTGATTGGGACAGGGGGCGAAAAACTGTTTTTT. The V gene is TRBV5-5, the J gene TRBJ1-4; 12 positions match TRBD1. Trimming cost V 1 base and J 8 bases; bases outside gene matches: 3. The CDR3 length is 15 residues. Germline CDR1 SGHKS, CDR2 YYEKEE (reference sequence).

This chain connects TRBV3-1 (or the pseudogene TRBV3-2) to TRBJ2-7; TRBD1 might be the D (5 bases). With 1 base removed from V and 0 bases from J, the gap between germline ends came to 13 bases. The CDR3 loop spans 16 amino acids. CDR1 is LGHDT and CDR2 is YNNKEL in the germline V gene (reference sequence). For the CDR3, the DNA is TGTGCCAGCAGCCAAGCCCCGGACACTTACTCCTACGAGCAGTACTTC. As protein: CASSQAPDTYSYEQYF.

The gene calls are TRBV27 and TRBJ2-5; D is ambiguous. The CDR3 length is 14 residues. The V and J ends lost 2 bases and 0 bases respectively, with 7 bases between them. Germline CDR1 and CDR2: MNHEY and SMNVEV (reference sequence). CDR3 region: CASSLKLYQETQYF. CDR3 bases: TGTGCCAGCAGTTTAAAACTTTACCAAGAGACCCAGTACTTC.

The gene calls are TRBV5-1 and TRBJ2-5; TRBD1 matches at 7 bases. V dropped 4 bases and J dropped 5; count of bases not matched to a gene: 8. CDR1 and CDR2 from the germline V gene are SGHRS and YFSETQ. The CDR3 is 14 amino acids. CDR3 region: CASSRTTGKETQYF. CDR3 coding DNA: TGCGCCAGCAGCCGCACGACAGGGAAGGAGACCCAGTACTTC.

The genes are TRBV7-3 and TRBJ2-1, with 7 bases lining up with TRBD1. CDR3 length: 13 residues. The junction had 2 bases not matched to a gene; V was cut back by 4 bases and J by 5 bases. From germline, CDR1 is SGHTA and CDR2 FQGTGA. The CDR3 DNA reads as TGTGCCAGCAGCTCGGGACAGCACAATGAGCAGTTCTTC. Its translation: CASSSGQHNEQFF. Using reference TRBV7-3 and TRBJ2-1 for the parts outside the CDR3, the full variable domain is GAGVSQTPSNKVTEKGKYVELRCDPISGHTALYWYRQSLGQGPEFLIYFQGTGAADDSGLPNDRFFAVRPEGSVSTLKIQRTERGDSAVYLCASSSGQHNEQFFGPGTRLTVL.

This clone was seen a handful of times. This chain joins TRBV27 and TRBJ2-1, with D tentatively TRBD2 (5 bases). Trimming shortened V by 5 bases and J by 9 bases, and 20 bases separated the two germline ends. CDR1 and CDR2 (germline): MNHEY, SMNVEV (reference sequence). The CDR3 is 15 amino acids. In DNA, the CDR3 is TGTGCCAGCAGTCTCACCCGGGGATTCCTCGCTGAGCAGTTCTTC. Translated: CASSLTRGFLAEQFF.

The rearrangement links TRBV5-4 to TRBJ1-1, with TRBD1 matching 7 bases. V shed 4 bases, J shed 4 bases, and the junction held 10 bases outside the gene matches. Looked up from germline, CDR1 is SGHNT and CDR2 is YYREEE (reference sequence). The CDR3 extends over 15 amino acids. CDR3 bases: TGTGCCAGCAGCGCGAGGGGGCGAGTGGGCACTGAAGCTTTCTTT. Protein sequence: CASSARGRVGTEAFF.

The chain couples TRBV28 to TRBJ1-2; tentative D call: TRBD1 (6 bases). This CDR3 comprises 13 residues. With 3 bases removed from V and 5 bases from J, the gap between germline ends came to 10 bases. Germline V gene lookup returns CDR1 MDHEN and CDR2 SYDVKM. The CDR3 bases are TGTGCCAGCAGTTTTGGACAGTATTATGGCTACACCTTC. This gives the protein CASSFGQYYGYTF.